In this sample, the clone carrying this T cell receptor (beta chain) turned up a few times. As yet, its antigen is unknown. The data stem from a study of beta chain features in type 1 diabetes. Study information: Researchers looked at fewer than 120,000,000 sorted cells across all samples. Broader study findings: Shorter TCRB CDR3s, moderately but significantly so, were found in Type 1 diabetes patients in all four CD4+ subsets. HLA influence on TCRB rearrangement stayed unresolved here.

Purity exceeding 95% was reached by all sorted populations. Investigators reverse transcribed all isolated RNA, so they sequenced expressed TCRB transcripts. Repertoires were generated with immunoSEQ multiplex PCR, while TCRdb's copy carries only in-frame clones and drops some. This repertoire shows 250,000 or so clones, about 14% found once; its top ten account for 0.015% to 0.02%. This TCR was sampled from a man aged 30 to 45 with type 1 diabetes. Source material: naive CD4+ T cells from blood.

The CDR3, as DNA: TGTGCCAGCAGTCGCTCCTCGGGGGTCACGAACACCGGGGAGCTGTTTTTT. Translating gives CASSRSSGVTNTGELFF. V is TRBV27 and J is TRBJ2-2; perhaps TRBD2 as D (6 bases). V was clipped by 5 bases and J by 0 bases, with 16 bases between them. This CDR3 is built from 17 residues. Germline assignment: CDR1 MNHEY and CDR2 SMNVEV (reference sequence).